This TCR beta chain was obtained from a study of monozygotic twins with cystic fibrosis. The CDR3 has 14 amino acids. The V segment lost 2 bases and the J segment 2 bases; nucleotides outside the gene matches: 3. Germline CDR1 reads MDHEN; CDR2 reads SYDVKM. Profiling relied on immunoSEQ multiplex PCR, and the TCRdb table lists in-frame clones only, not all of them. The data show around 20,000 clones, under 95% seen once. The receptor was derived from a girl under 10 years old with cystic fibrosis. This chain links TRBV28 with TRBJ2-7; TRBD2 matches at 7 bases. Sample: blood. The CDR3 nucleotides are TGTGCCAGCAGTTTAAGCGGGGATACCTACGAGCAGTACTTC. Amino acids: CASSLSGDTYEQYF. Drawing the rest from reference TRBV28 and TRBJ2-7, the complete variable domain is DVKVTQSSRYLVKRTGEKVFLECVQDMDHENMFWYRQDPGLGLRLIYFSYDVKMKEKGDIPEGYSVSREKKERFSLILESASTNQTSMYLCASSLSGDTYEQYFGPGTRLTVT.